Listed below are T cell receptor beta chains from one sample, sequenced in a study of identical twins. TCRdb re-derived calls from the 5' RACE reads in MiXCR, one entry per CDR3 protein. The data show some 1,700,000 distinct CDR3 sequences, with 25% to 35% seen just once and 0.27% held by the top ten. The sample was cord blood. The receptors shown here come from a newborn girl in good health. Each CDR3 is given with its conserved first and last residue. The order of the fields is V gene, J gene, D gene, clone size, CDR3 DNA, CDR3 protein. The D gene is left open where the match is weak. For some rows the clone size is stated as once, few or many, or as a class when expanded; others skip it.

v_gene: TRBV28; j_gene: TRBJ1-5; d_gene: NA; abundance: few; CDR3nt: TGTGCCAGCAGTCTTTCCCCCAGAGGGGGGAATCAGCCCCAGCATTTT; CDR3aa: CASSLSPRGGNQPQHF
v_gene: TRBV5-1; j_gene: TRBJ2-2; d_gene: NA; abundance: NA; CDR3nt: TGCGCCAGCATGGGAGGAAACACCGGGGAGCTGTTTTTT; CDR3aa: CASMGGNTGELFF
v_gene: TRBV20-1; j_gene: TRBJ1-6; d_gene: NA; abundance: NA; CDR3nt: TGCAGTGTTGCAGGGGTCTCCTATAATTCACCCCTCCACTTT; CDR3aa: CSVAGVSYNSPLHF
v_gene: TRBV2; j_gene: TRBJ2-7; d_gene: TRBD1; abundance: NA; CDR3nt: TGTGCCAGCAGTGACCACAGGGGCTCGTACGAGCAGTACTTC; CDR3aa: CASSDHRGSYEQYF
v_gene: TRBV21-1; j_gene: TRBJ2-1; d_gene: NA; abundance: few; CDR3nt: TGTGCCAGCAGCAAAGCCGGGACACAAGACTACAATGAGCAGTTCTTC; CDR3aa: CASSKAGTQDYNEQFF
v_gene: TRBV5-1; j_gene: TRBJ2-2; d_gene: NA; abundance: NA; CDR3nt: TGCGCCAGCAGCTTGGGAAGGTCTAGCGACACCGGGGAGCTGTTTTTT; CDR3aa: CASSLGRSSDTGELFF
v_gene: TRBV3-1; j_gene: TRBJ2-1; d_gene: TRBD1; abundance: NA; CDR3nt: TGTGCCAGCAGCCTTCCGATGACAGGGCGCGAGACCCTGTTCTTC; CDR3aa: CASSLPMTGRETLFF
v_gene: TRBV15; j_gene: TRBJ1-1; d_gene: NA; abundance: few; CDR3nt: TGTGCCACCGAAGAGCGAGACACTGAAGCTTTCTTT; CDR3aa: CATEERDTEAFF
v_gene: TRBV10-2; j_gene: TRBJ2-3; d_gene: TRBD2; abundance: few; CDR3nt: TGCGCCAGCAGTGAAGGGGGGACTAGCGGGGGCGCAGATACGCAGTATTTT; CDR3aa: CASSEGGTSGGADTQYF
v_gene: TRBV28; j_gene: TRBJ2-1; d_gene: NA; abundance: few; CDR3nt: TGTGCCAGCAGTTTCGGATCTTTTGGGTGGGGCAATGAGCAGTTCTTC; CDR3aa: CASSFGSFGWGNEQFF
v_gene: TRBV5-1; j_gene: TRBJ1-5; d_gene: NA; abundance: NA; CDR3nt: TGCGCCAGCAGCTTGTGGGAAGGTCAGCCCCAGCATTTT; CDR3aa: CASSLWEGQPQHF
v_gene: TRBV20-1; j_gene: TRBJ2-7; d_gene: NA; abundance: NA; CDR3nt: TGCAGTGCTAGATTCAGGGACTACGAGCAGTACTTC; CDR3aa: CSARFRDYEQYF
v_gene: TRBV30; j_gene: TRBJ2-2; d_gene: TRBD2; abundance: NA; CDR3nt: TGTGCCTCCGGGACTAGGCTCTTTTCACGCCAAGAGCTGTTTTTT; CDR3aa: CASGTRLFSRQELFF
v_gene: TRBV3-1; j_gene: TRBJ2-3; d_gene: TRBD2; abundance: NA; CDR3nt: TGTGCCAGCAGCCACACAGGACTAGCGAGGAGGACAGATACGCAGTATTTT; CDR3aa: CASSHTGLARRTDTQYF
v_gene: TRBV7-2; j_gene: TRBJ1-1; d_gene: NA; abundance: NA; CDR3nt: TGTGCCAGCAGCTCGCGTGGCGACAACACTGAAGCTTTCTTT; CDR3aa: CASSSRGDNTEAFF
v_gene: TRBV27; j_gene: TRBJ1-6; d_gene: NA; abundance: NA; CDR3nt: TGTGCCAGCAGTTTATGGGCAGGGTGGAATTCACCCCTCCACTTT; CDR3aa: CASSLWAGWNSPLHF
v_gene: TRBV9; j_gene: TRBJ2-3; d_gene: TRBD2; abundance: many; CDR3nt: TGTGCCAGCAGCGCCGGGACTAGCGGCACAGATACGCAGTATTTT; CDR3aa: CASSAGTSGTDTQYF
v_gene: TRBV11-2; j_gene: TRBJ1-1; d_gene: NA; abundance: NA; CDR3nt: TGTGTCAGCAGCCCGCGGGTCACGAACACTGAAGCTTTCTTT; CDR3aa: CVSSPRVTNTEAFF
v_gene: TRBV28; j_gene: TRBJ1-4; d_gene: TRBD1; abundance: few; CDR3nt: TGTGCCAGCAGTTTATCGGACAGGGGGCGACGTGGGGAAAAACTGTTTTTT; CDR3aa: CASSLSDRGRRGEKLFF
v_gene: TRBV28; j_gene: TRBJ1-3; d_gene: NA; abundance: once; CDR3nt: TGTGCCAGCAGTTTTGATGACAGCTCTGGAAACACCATATATTTT; CDR3aa: CASSFDDSSGNTIYF
v_gene: TRBV4-2; j_gene: TRBJ2-1; d_gene: TRBD2; abundance: few; CDR3nt: TGTGCCAGCAGCCAGGGGACTAGCAGAACCTACAATGAGCAGTTCTTC; CDR3aa: CASSQGTSRTYNEQFF
v_gene: TRBV7-2; j_gene: TRBJ2-1; d_gene: TRBD2; abundance: NA; CDR3nt: TGTGCCAGCAGCTTAAATAGCGGGAGTGGCAATGAGCAGTTCTTC; CDR3aa: CASSLNSGSGNEQFF
v_gene: TRBV27; j_gene: TRBJ2-3; d_gene: TRBD2; abundance: NA; CDR3nt: TGTGCCAGCAGTCTGACTAGCGGGAGGGCCCTCAGCACAGATACGCAGTATTTT; CDR3aa: CASSLTSGRALSTDTQYF
v_gene: TRBV7-9; j_gene: TRBJ1-4; d_gene: TRBD1; abundance: NA; CDR3nt: TGTGCCAGCAGCTTAAATGCGGGACAGATTAATGAAAAACTGTTTTTT; CDR3aa: CASSLNAGQINEKLFF
v_gene: TRBV29-1; j_gene: TRBJ2-7; d_gene: TRBD2; abundance: few; CDR3nt: TGCAGCGTTGGCCCGAGGCTAGCGGACTCCTACGAGCAGTACTTC; CDR3aa: CSVGPRLADSYEQYF
v_gene: TRBV9; j_gene: TRBJ1-1; d_gene: NA; abundance: NA; CDR3nt: TGTGCCAGCAGCGTAGGTGGCAAACTGAACACTGAAGCTTTCTTT; CDR3aa: CASSVGGKLNTEAFF
v_gene: TRBV27; j_gene: TRBJ2-5; d_gene: NA; abundance: NA; CDR3nt: TGTGCCAGCAGTTTTTGGCCGTACTTC; CDR3aa: CASSFWPYF
v_gene: TRBV10-1; j_gene: TRBJ2-5; d_gene: NA; abundance: few; CDR3nt: TGCGCCAGCAGTGAGCCAATGCAGGAGACCCAGTACTTC; CDR3aa: CASSEPMQETQYF
v_gene: TRBV24-1; j_gene: TRBJ2-3; d_gene: TRBD2; abundance: NA; CDR3nt: TGTGCCACCAGTGTCAGCGGGGGAACAGATACGCAGTATTTT; CDR3aa: CATSVSGGTDTQYF
v_gene: TRBV20-1; j_gene: TRBJ2-7; d_gene: TRBD1; abundance: NA; CDR3nt: TGCAGTGCTATGTTCGTGACAGGGAACTACGAGCAGTACTTC; CDR3aa: CSAMFVTGNYEQYF
v_gene: TRBV7-2; j_gene: TRBJ2-1; d_gene: TRBD2; abundance: NA; CDR3nt: TGTGCCAGCAGCTTAGTCCGGGGTAGCGGGAAGTATAACAATGAGCAGTTCTTC; CDR3aa: CASSLVRGSGKYNNEQFF
v_gene: TRBV20-1; j_gene: TRBJ2-7; d_gene: TRBD2; abundance: few; CDR3nt: TGCAGTGCCACGACTAGCCTTAAGGTCGGTTACGAGCAGTACTTC; CDR3aa: CSATTSLKVGYEQYF
v_gene: TRBV28; j_gene: TRBJ2-4; d_gene: NA; abundance: few; CDR3nt: TGTGCCAGCCGAGGACAGACCTTGAGGGAGCAGTACTTC; CDR3aa: CASRGQTLREQYF
v_gene: TRBV20-1; j_gene: TRBJ1-4; d_gene: TRBD1; abundance: NA; CDR3nt: TGCAGTGCTAGTTCGGACAGGGGTGGCGAAAAACTGTTTTTT; CDR3aa: CSASSDRGGEKLFF
v_gene: TRBV6-1; j_gene: TRBJ2-7; d_gene: NA; abundance: NA; CDR3nt: TGTGCCAGCGTTGGGAACGAGCAGTACTTC; CDR3aa: CASVGNEQYF
v_gene: TRBV19; j_gene: TRBJ2-3; d_gene: NA; abundance: NA; CDR3nt: TGTGCCAGTAGTGTTAACCCCACAGATACGCAGTATTTT; CDR3aa: CASSVNPTDTQYF
v_gene: TRBV4-2; j_gene: TRBJ2-3; d_gene: NA; abundance: NA; CDR3nt: TGTGCCAGCAGCCGGACGCTATCCGTGGGGTGGGGGTCGGATACGCAGTATTTT; CDR3aa: CASSRTLSVGWGSDTQYF
v_gene: TRBV20-1; j_gene: TRBJ1-2; d_gene: NA; abundance: once; CDR3nt: TGCAGTGCCAACAAGGGTCCAGGAAACCCGGACGGCTACATCTTC; CDR3aa: CSANKGPGNPDGYIF
v_gene: TRBV25-1; j_gene: TRBJ1-2; d_gene: NA; abundance: many; CDR3nt: TGTGCCAGCAGGCGGGACGGTAACTATGGCTACACCTTC; CDR3aa: CASRRDGNYGYTF
v_gene: TRBV6-1; j_gene: TRBJ2-1; d_gene: NA; abundance: few; CDR3nt: TGTGCCAGCAGTGACATACCTAGGAGGGGCAATGAGCAGTTCTTC; CDR3aa: CASSDIPRRGNEQFF
v_gene: TRBV6-6; j_gene: TRBJ2-3; d_gene: TRBD2; abundance: few; CDR3nt: TGTGCCAGCAACCTACTAGCGGTGGGTGATACGCAGTATTTT; CDR3aa: CASNLLAVGDTQYF
v_gene: TRBV19; j_gene: TRBJ2-1; d_gene: NA; abundance: NA; CDR3nt: TGTGCCAGTAGGCAGGGGGGTTACAATGAGCAGTTCTTC; CDR3aa: CASRQGGYNEQFF
v_gene: TRBV9; j_gene: TRBJ2-7; d_gene: NA; abundance: many; CDR3nt: TGTGCCAGCAGCCCAAGGGGGAACGCCTACGAGCAGTACTTC; CDR3aa: CASSPRGNAYEQYF
v_gene: TRBV12-3/TRBV12-4; j_gene: TRBJ1-1; d_gene: NA; abundance: few; CDR3nt: TGTGCCAGCAGTTCCCCTCCGGGGCTGGGGTTCACTGAAGCTTTCTTT; CDR3aa: CASSSPPGLGFTEAFF
v_gene: TRBV3-1; j_gene: TRBJ2-3; d_gene: NA; abundance: NA; CDR3nt: TGTGCCAGCAGCCGTAATAGACCCTCCACAGATACGCAGTATTTT; CDR3aa: CASSRNRPSTDTQYF
v_gene: TRBV2; j_gene: TRBJ1-5; d_gene: NA; abundance: few; CDR3nt: TGTGCCAGCAGCGCGGACAGTGGGACCAATCAGCCCCAGCATTTT; CDR3aa: CASSADSGTNQPQHF
v_gene: TRBV4-2; j_gene: TRBJ2-7; d_gene: NA; abundance: many; CDR3nt: TGTGCCAGCAGCCAAGTCCTAGCTTACGAGCAGTACTTC; CDR3aa: CASSQVLAYEQYF
v_gene: TRBV27; j_gene: TRBJ2-2; d_gene: TRBD1; abundance: NA; CDR3nt: TGTGCCAGCAGTTTAACAGGGGCTTTGAACACCGGGGAGCTGTTTTTT; CDR3aa: CASSLTGALNTGELFF
v_gene: TRBV27; j_gene: TRBJ2-5; d_gene: TRBD2; abundance: many; CDR3nt: TGTGCCAGCAGTTTATCTGCCGGGGGGGAGACCCAGTACTTC; CDR3aa: CASSLSAGGETQYF
v_gene: TRBV5-1; j_gene: TRBJ2-7; d_gene: TRBD1; abundance: NA; CDR3nt: TGCGCCAGCAGCTTGGGGCTGGACAGGTCATCACACGAGCAGTACTTC; CDR3aa: CASSLGLDRSSHEQYF
v_gene: TRBV5-5; j_gene: TRBJ2-7; d_gene: NA; abundance: NA; CDR3nt: TGTGCCAGCGTTCTGGGGTACGAGCAGTACTTC; CDR3aa: CASVLGYEQYF
v_gene: TRBV20-1; j_gene: TRBJ1-2; d_gene: NA; abundance: NA; CDR3nt: TGCAGTGCTTGGGACTTACCGACCTATGGCTACACCTTC; CDR3aa: CSAWDLPTYGYTF
v_gene: TRBV25-1; j_gene: TRBJ2-1; d_gene: NA; abundance: NA; CDR3nt: TGTGCCAGCAGTGAAGAGGACAATGAGCAGTTCTTC; CDR3aa: CASSEEDNEQFF
v_gene: TRBV2; j_gene: TRBJ2-1; d_gene: NA; abundance: many; CDR3nt: TGTGCCAGCAGTGAAACGGGGGCTTACAATGAGCAGTTCTTC; CDR3aa: CASSETGAYNEQFF
v_gene: TRBV25-1; j_gene: TRBJ2-3; d_gene: TRBD2; abundance: few; CDR3nt: TGTGCAGCGGGACCTTTTCAAAGCACAGATACGCAGTATTTT; CDR3aa: CAAGPFQSTDTQYF
v_gene: TRBV20-1; j_gene: TRBJ2-7; d_gene: TRBD2; abundance: NA; CDR3nt: TGCAGTGCTAGAGGGGGGACTAGCGGGAGCCTCTTTAGCTCCTACGAGCAGTACTTC; CDR3aa: CSARGGTSGSLFSSYEQYF